This T cell receptor (beta chain) was profiled in a study of Graves' ophthalmopathy and Graves' hyperthyroidism. By definition, stable hyperthyroidism involved no ophthalmopathy within 18 months of follow-up. Exclusion applied to patients with other autoimmune diseases, uncontrolled infections, pregnancy or lactation. The diagnosis combined clinical symptoms, thyroxine, TRAb, thyroid ultrasound and orbital computed tomography scans. This clonotype showed up just a few times. Its antigen is unidentified. As the template, RNA transcripts were used to amplify TCR beta CDR3 regions. HTBI primers were employed in first-round RT-PCR, then a second-round multiplex PCR followed. A single record per CDR3 protein comes from TCRdb applying MiXCR to the multiplex PCR reads. The sample has 350,000 to 450,000 distinct CDR3 sequences; roughly 21% are singletons. Per germline, CDR1 SEHNR and CDR2 FQNEAQ (reference sequence). Trimming took 2 bases from V and 1 from J, leaving 8 bases between them. CDR3 length: 14 residues.

Study-wide points: A classifier, a 13-signature model, separated ophthalmopathy from stable hyperthyroidism with more than 85% sensitivity and around 80% specificity.

The sequencing sample was made of peripheral blood. This chain connects TRBV7-9 to TRBJ1-1; D call uncertain. This TCR derives from a woman aged 18-35 years with stable Graves' hyperthyroidism. CDR3 region: CASSLSHGNTEAFF. CDR3 bases: TGTGCCAGCAGCTTATCCCATGGGAACACTGAAGCTTTCTTT. The entire variable domain, with the rest obtained from reference TRBV7-9 and TRBJ1-1, is as follows: DTGVSQNPRHKITKRGQNVTFRCDPISEHNRLYWYRQTLGQGPEFLTYFQNEAQLEKSRLLSDRFSAERPKGSFSTLEIQRTEQGDSAMYLCASSLSHGNTEAFFGQGTRLTVV.